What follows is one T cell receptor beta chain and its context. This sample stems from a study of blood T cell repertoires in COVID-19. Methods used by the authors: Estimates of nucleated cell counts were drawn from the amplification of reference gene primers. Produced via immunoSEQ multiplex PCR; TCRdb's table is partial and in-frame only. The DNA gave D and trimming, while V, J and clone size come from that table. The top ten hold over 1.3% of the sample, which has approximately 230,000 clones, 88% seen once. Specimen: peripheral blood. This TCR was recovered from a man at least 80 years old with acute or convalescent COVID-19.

The CDR3 DNA reads TGTGCCAGCAGCCTACTGACAGGGGTGCAGAATGAAAAACTGTTTTTT. Its protein is CASSLLTGVQNEKLFF. J is TRBJ1-4 and V is TRBV5-5; 8 bases align to TRBD1. V gave up 4 bases and J gave up 5 bases; unmatched junction bases: 10. This CDR3 has 16 amino acids. Germline loops: CDR1 SGHKS, CDR2 YYEKEE (reference sequence).